The entry below gives a single T cell receptor (beta chain) sequence along with its context. Its antigen is not identified. This entry is derived from a study of CD8 T cells in ankylosing spondylitis. Overall study findings and caveats: Reportedly, significant enrichment of disease-linked clones occurred in matched ankylosing spondylitis synovial fluid. Certain motif variants had earlier been reported in reactive arthritis synovial fluid and blood. Clones linked to disease, bearing a CD8+ phenotype, were relatively rare in peripheral blood. Seven to nine highly homologous variants formed a TCR beta motif that appeared characteristic of ankylosing spondylitis blood.

Quantitative 5'-RACE with molecular barcodes generated TCR beta libraries. TCRdb fed the 5' RACE reads into MiXCR, producing one record per CDR3 protein. This sample has around 390,000 distinct CDR3 sequences, with 20% to 25% found just once. Material: blood, either unsorted or a sorted T cell fraction (not recorded which). This receptor was obtained from a male donor with ankylosing spondylitis.

The CDR3 sequence: CASSTDSGSWYEQYF. The CDR3 coding sequence is TGTGCCAGCAGCACCGATAGCGGGAGTTGGTACGAGCAGTACTTC. V and J are TRBV7-8 and TRBJ2-7; 9 nucleotides align to TRBD2. CDR1 and CDR2 (germline): SGHVS, FQNEAQ. The CDR3 spans 15 residues. Trimming at V came to 5 bases and at J to 4 bases, leaving 9 bases not matched to a gene.